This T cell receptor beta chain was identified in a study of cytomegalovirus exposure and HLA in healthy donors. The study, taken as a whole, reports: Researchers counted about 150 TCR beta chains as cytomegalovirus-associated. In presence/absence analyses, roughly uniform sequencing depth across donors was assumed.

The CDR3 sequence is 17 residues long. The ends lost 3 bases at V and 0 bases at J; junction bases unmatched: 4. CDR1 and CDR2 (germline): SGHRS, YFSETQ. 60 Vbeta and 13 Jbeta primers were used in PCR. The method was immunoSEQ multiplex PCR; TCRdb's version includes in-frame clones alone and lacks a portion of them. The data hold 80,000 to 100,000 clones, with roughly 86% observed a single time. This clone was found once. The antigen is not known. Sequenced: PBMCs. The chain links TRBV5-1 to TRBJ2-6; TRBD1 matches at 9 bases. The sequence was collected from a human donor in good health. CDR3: CASSSGQGSSGANVLTF. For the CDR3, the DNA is TGCGCCAGCAGCTCGGGACAGGGAAGCTCTGGGGCCAACGTCCTGACTTTC. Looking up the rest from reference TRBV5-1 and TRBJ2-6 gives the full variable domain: KAGVTQTPRYLIKTRGQQVTLSCSPISGHRSVSWYQQTPGQGLQFLFEYFSETQRNKGNFPGRFSGRQFSNSRSEMNVSTLELGDSALYLCASSSGQGSSGANVLTFGAGSRLTVL.